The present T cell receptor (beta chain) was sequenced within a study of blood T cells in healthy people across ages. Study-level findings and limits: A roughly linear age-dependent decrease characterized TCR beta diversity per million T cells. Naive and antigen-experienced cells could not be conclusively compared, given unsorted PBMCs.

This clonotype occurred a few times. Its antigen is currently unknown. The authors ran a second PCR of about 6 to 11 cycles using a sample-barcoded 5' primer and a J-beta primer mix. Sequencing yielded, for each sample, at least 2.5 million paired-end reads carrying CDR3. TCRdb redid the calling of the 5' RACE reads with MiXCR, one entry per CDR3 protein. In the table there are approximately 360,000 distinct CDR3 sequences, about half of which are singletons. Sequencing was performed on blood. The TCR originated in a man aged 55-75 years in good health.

CDR3 residues: CASSPPGQGYGYTF. Written as DNA, the CDR3 is TGTGCCAGCTCACCACCGGGACAGGGGTATGGCTACACCTTC. J is TRBJ1-2 and V is TRBV18, with 10 bases aligning to TRBD1. Germline V gives CDR1 KGHSH, CDR2 LQKENI. CDR3 length equals 14 residues. With V trimmed by 0 bases and J by 5 bases, 0 bases remained unmatched.